This is a list of T cell receptor beta chains from one sample in a study of long-term antiretroviral therapy in people with HIV. Measured with immunoSEQ multiplex PCR; TCRdb has only the in-frame clones, and not every one. The sample comprises about 40,000 clones, around 83% of which are singletons, and 5.5% to 6.5% rests with the top ten. The sequencing used unsorted PBMCs, collected 3.1 years after starting antiretroviral therapy. All receptors derive from a woman between 50 and 59 years old with HIV. CDR3s include the opening cysteine and the closing phenylalanine or tryptophan. Each record gives: V gene, D gene, J gene, clone size, CDR3 DNA, CDR3 protein. A D gene is named only where the DNA matches it firmly. Clone size is stated in some rows and not others, as once, few, many or a class when expanded.

V: TRBV7-8; D: TRBD1; J: TRBJ2-7; size: .; DNA: TGTGCCAGCAGATACACAGGGGATTCAGGCGAGCAGTACTTC; CDR3: CASRYTGDSGEQYF
V: TRBV2; D: .; J: TRBJ1-6; size: few; DNA: TGTGCCAGCACAACAAGGGCGGGACAACTCAATTCACCCCTCCACTTT; CDR3: CASTTRAGQLNSPLHF
V: TRBV7-2; D: .; J: TRBJ1-2; size: .; DNA: TGTGCCAGCAGCTTATCCAGGAAGGGCTACACCTTC; CDR3: CASSLSRKGYTF
V: TRBV7-9; D: .; J: TRBJ2-3; size: .; DNA: TGTGCCAGCAGCCCCGTCTCAGGGTCCACAGATACGCAGTATTTT; CDR3: CASSPVSGSTDTQYF
V: TRBV27; D: .; J: TRBJ2-7; size: .; DNA: TGTGCCAGCAGTTTATCGCGCCTCTACGAGCAGTACTTC; CDR3: CASSLSRLYEQYF
V: TRBV14; D: TRBD2; J: TRBJ2-1; size: .; DNA: TGTGCCAGCAGCCAAGAGGACGGGACTATCCCTTACAATGAGCAGTTCTTC; CDR3: CASSQEDGTIPYNEQFF
V: TRBV5-8; D: .; J: TRBJ1-2; size: .; DNA: TGTGCCAGCAGCTTAAACAGTCTGGCCTATGGCTACACCTTC; CDR3: CASSLNSLAYGYTF
V: TRBV19; D: TRBD1; J: TRBJ2-7; size: .; DNA: TGTGCCAGTAGTAATCCGGGACAGGGGTTCTACGAGCAGTACTTC; CDR3: CASSNPGQGFYEQYF
V: TRBV5-1; D: .; J: TRBJ2-1; size: .; DNA: TGCGCCAGCAGCTTGCTAGCGAACGGGGACAATGAGCAGTTCTTC; CDR3: CASSLLANGDNEQFF
V: TRBV19; D: .; J: TRBJ1-3; size: once; DNA: TGTGCCAGTAGCGATGATTTGAGGGCCGGAAACACCATATATTTT; CDR3: CASSDDLRAGNTIYF
V: TRBV18; D: .; J: TRBJ1-1; size: .; DNA: TGTGCCAGCTCATCATCTCCGGGCACTGAAGCTTTCTTT; CDR3: CASSSSPGTEAFF
V: TRBV7-9; D: TRBD1; J: TRBJ2-2; size: .; DNA: TGTGCCAGCAGCCAGCAGACAGGGGTAACCGGGGAGCTGTTTTTT; CDR3: CASSQQTGVTGELFF
V: TRBV18; D: TRBD1; J: TRBJ1-2; size: .; DNA: TGTGCCAGCTCACCTGGACAGGACAGCTATGGCTACACCTTC; CDR3: CASSPGQDSYGYTF
V: TRBV6-6; D: .; J: TRBJ1-2; size: .; DNA: TGTGCCAGCAGGACAGGATTTTATGGCTACACCTTC; CDR3: CASRTGFYGYTF
V: TRBV18; D: .; J: TRBJ1-3; size: .; DNA: TGTGCCAGCTCACCACCGCAGGGGTCTGGAAACACCATATATTTT; CDR3: CASSPPQGSGNTIYF
V: TRBV11-2; D: TRBD2; J: TRBJ2-7; size: once; DNA: TGTGCCAGCAGCTTTACTAGCGGCCCAACCTACGAGCAGTACTTC; CDR3: CASSFTSGPTYEQYF
V: TRBV6-5; D: TRBD1; J: TRBJ1-2; size: .; DNA: TGTGCCAGCAGTTACTCGCTAACAGGGGGCTATGGCTACACCTTC; CDR3: CASSYSLTGGYGYTF
V: TRBV7-9; D: .; J: TRBJ1-2; size: .; DNA: TGTGCCAGCAGCTTAAGATTGGATAGACCGCAGGATTTCTATGGCTACACCTTC; CDR3: CASSLRLDRPQDFYGYTF
V: TRBV19; D: .; J: TRBJ2-7; size: .; DNA: TGTGCCAGTAGCCCAATGCAGGGGCTTGAAGAGCAGTACTTC; CDR3: CASSPMQGLEEQYF
V: TRBV7-3; D: .; J: TRBJ2-2; size: .; DNA: TGTGCCAGCAGCGAGGTCGGCGGTCCGGGCACCGGGGAGCTGTTTTTT; CDR3: CASSEVGGPGTGELFF
V: TRBV20-1; D: .; J: TRBJ2-3; size: once; DNA: TGCAGTGCTAGAATGGGCCTAACGCAGTATTTT; CDR3: CSARMGLTQYF
V: TRBV18; D: .; J: TRBJ2-5; size: .; DNA: TGTGCCAGCTCACGGGACGGAGCGGTGACCCAGTACTTC; CDR3: CASSRDGAVTQYF
V: TRBV21-1; D: .; J: TRBJ2-7; size: .; DNA: TGTGCCAGCAGCAAAGTAGGTAGGGCGCCCGGCCAATACGAGCAGTACTTC; CDR3: CASSKVGRAPGQYEQYF
V: TRBV4-1; D: TRBD1; J: TRBJ1-2; size: few; DNA: TGCGCCAGCAGCCAAGACGCAGGGGGCAATGGCTACACCTTC; CDR3: CASSQDAGGNGYTF
V: TRBV19; D: .; J: TRBJ1-5; size: .; DNA: TGTGCCAGTAGTTCGTCCGCAGGGGCCTGGAGCAATCAGCCCCAGCATTTT; CDR3: CASSSSAGAWSNQPQHF
V: TRBV5-6; D: .; J: TRBJ2-7; size: .; DNA: TGTGCCAGCAGCCCTCAGCGGGCAGCCTACGAGCAGTACTTC; CDR3: CASSPQRAAYEQYF
V: TRBV7-3; D: TRBD2; J: TRBJ2-2; size: .; DNA: TGTGCCAGCAGCTTAAGGACTAGCGGGGGGCCGAACACCGGGGAGCTGTTTTTT; CDR3: CASSLRTSGGPNTGELFF
V: TRBV5-1; D: .; J: TRBJ2-2; size: .; DNA: TGCGCCAGCAGCCCGGACCGCCCGACCGGGGAGCTGTTTTTT; CDR3: CASSPDRPTGELFF
V: TRBV25-1; D: TRBD1; J: TRBJ1-4; size: .; DNA: TGTGCCAGCGCTCTCCGGACAGGGAGTACGGAAAAACTGTTTTTT; CDR3: CASALRTGSTEKLFF
V: TRBV2; D: TRBD1; J: TRBJ1-5; size: .; DNA: TGTGCCAGCAAGGGGAAGACAGGGCCCACCAATCAGCCCCAGCATTTT; CDR3: CASKGKTGPTNQPQHF
V: TRBV7-3; D: .; J: TRBJ2-3; size: once; DNA: TGTGCCAGCAGCAACGGCCTTACGCAGTATTTT; CDR3: CASSNGLTQYF
V: TRBV6-4; D: TRBD1; J: TRBJ1-4; size: .; DNA: TGTGCCAGCAGCGCCCAGGGGGCAGCTAATGAAAAACTGTTTTTT; CDR3: CASSAQGAANEKLFF
V: TRBV14; D: .; J: TRBJ1-1; size: few; DNA: TGTGCCAGCAGCCAAGGGGTCAACACTGAAGCTTTCTTT; CDR3: CASSQGVNTEAFF
V: TRBV9; D: TRBD1; J: TRBJ1-2; size: .; DNA: TGTGCCAGCAGCTCGATCCGGGACAGCTATGGCTACACCTTC; CDR3: CASSSIRDSYGYTF
V: TRBV15; D: TRBD1; J: TRBJ2-7; size: few; DNA: TGTGCCACCAGCAGAGAAACACAGGGGCTGGGCGAGCAGTACTTC; CDR3: CATSRETQGLGEQYF
V: TRBV11-3; D: .; J: TRBJ2-7; size: .; DNA: TGTGCCAGCAGCCTAAAGGGGACCCCAAATCTCTACGAGCAGTACTTC; CDR3: CASSLKGTPNLYEQYF
V: TRBV4-1; D: .; J: TRBJ1-1; size: .; DNA: TGCGCCAGCAGCCAAGATAGGGGAACTGAAGCTTTCTTT; CDR3: CASSQDRGTEAFF
V: TRBV6-1; D: .; J: TRBJ2-5; size: .; DNA: TGTGCCGGAAAGGGATCTTTAGGGGAGACCCAGTACTTC; CDR3: CAGKGSLGETQYF
V: TRBV2; D: .; J: TRBJ2-5; size: once; DNA: TGTGCCAGCAGCCTTGGTTGGTCCTCAGAGACCCAGTACTTC; CDR3: CASSLGWSSETQYF
V: TRBV7-2; D: TRBD1; J: TRBJ1-5; size: few; DNA: TGTGCCAGCAGCCGGGGGGACAGTAGCAATCAGCCCCAGCATTTT; CDR3: CASSRGDSSNQPQHF
V: TRBV13; D: .; J: TRBJ1-2; size: .; DNA: TGTGCCAGCAGCTTCCTCAACCAGGGGATAGGTGGCTACACCTTC; CDR3: CASSFLNQGIGGYTF
V: TRBV29-1; D: .; J: TRBJ2-2; size: .; DNA: TGCAGCGTAGCTAACACCGGGGAGCTGTTTTTT; CDR3: CSVANTGELFF
V: TRBV19; D: TRBD1; J: TRBJ1-2; size: .; DNA: TGTGCCAGTAGTGCGGGGACAGGAGACTATGGCTACACCTTC; CDR3: CASSAGTGDYGYTF
V: TRBV6-1; D: .; J: TRBJ1-6; size: .; DNA: TGTGCCAGCAGTGAGGTCGGCCCATGGAGGTCCTATAATTCACCCCTCCACTTT; CDR3: CASSEVGPWRSYNSPLHF
V: TRBV4-2; D: TRBD1; J: TRBJ1-6; size: .; DNA: TGTGCCAGCAGCCAAGATCTGGGGCAGGGGGTTTCAGATTCACCCCTCCACTTT; CDR3: CASSQDLGQGVSDSPLHF
V: TRBV15; D: .; J: TRBJ1-4; size: .; DNA: TGTGCCACCAGCAGAGTTGCAACTAATGAAAAACTGTTTTTT; CDR3: CATSRVATNEKLFF
V: TRBV7-9; D: .; J: TRBJ2-7; size: .; DNA: TGTGCCAGCAGCGTGGGTGTCGACGAGCAGTACTTC; CDR3: CASSVGVDEQYF
V: TRBV5-6; D: TRBD2; J: TRBJ2-5; size: .; DNA: TGTGCCAGCAGCTCGGGACTAGCGGGGGGCGGTAGGTGGGAGACCCAGTACTTC; CDR3: CASSSGLAGGGRWETQYF
V: TRBV19; D: TRBD2; J: TRBJ2-1; size: .; DNA: TGTGCCAGTAGTTACAGCGGGGGGGCTTTCAATGAGCAGTTCTTC; CDR3: CASSYSGGAFNEQFF
V: TRBV5-4; D: .; J: TRBJ2-5; size: .; DNA: TGTGCCAGCAGCTTGCGGGGGTTTGAGACCCAGTACTTC; CDR3: CASSLRGFETQYF
V: TRBV5-4; D: .; J: TRBJ2-5; size: few; DNA: TGTGCCAGCAGCTTGTTCCGGGGCCCCGACCAAGAGACCCAGTACTTC; CDR3: CASSLFRGPDQETQYF
V: TRBV11-2; D: TRBD1; J: TRBJ1-1; size: .; DNA: TGTGCCAGCAGAAAGACAGGGGACACTGAAGCTTTCTTT; CDR3: CASRKTGDTEAFF
V: TRBV10-3; D: .; J: TRBJ2-1; size: once; DNA: TGTGCCATCAGTGAGGCAGTTAGCTCCTACAATGAGCAGTTCTTC; CDR3: CAISEAVSSYNEQFF